The rows below give T cell receptor beta chains drawn from one sample of a study of blood T cell repertoires in COVID-19. Here immunoSEQ multiplex PCR was the method, and the copy in TCRdb shows in-frame clones only, minus some. Seen here are 400,000 or so clones, around 91% observed once, and the top ten hold roughly 1.5%. Sequencing was done on a sample of peripheral blood. The receptor source for this set is a woman aged 35 to 49 with COVID-19, enrolled during active disease. Both conserved end residues are part of each CDR3. D genes are given only for firm matches.

- TRBJ2-7 TRBV21-1 CASSKDRGGNSIYEQYF TGTGCCAGCAGCAAAGATCGAGGGGGAAATTCCATCTACGAGCAGTACTTC
- TRBJ1-6 TRBV27 CASSSLQQDRYNSPLHF TGTGCCAGCAGTTCGTTACAACAGGATAGATATAATTCACCCCTCCACTTT
- TRBJ1-6 TRBV10-3 CAISQGINSPLHF TGTGCCATTAGCCAGGGGATTAATTCACCCCTCCACTTT
TRBD1 TRBJ2-3 TRBV7-8 CASSFRGQGADTQYF TGTGCCAGCAGCTTCCGCGGACAGGGGGCAGATACGCAGTATTTT
- TRBJ2-7 TRBV5-4 CASSLSLASRREQYF TGTGCCAGCAGCTTATCCCTAGCCTCTCGCCGTGAGCAGTACTTC
TRBD1 TRBJ1-4 TRBV28 CASRFTGGENEKLFF TGTGCCAGCAGATTTACAGGGGGTGAAAATGAAAAACTGTTTTTT
- TRBJ2-2 TRBV18 CASTKTRVRTGELFF TGTGCCAGCACGAAGACCCGGGTACGCACCGGGGAGCTGTTTTTT
- TRBJ2-4 TRBV15 CATSRDSKGRGSKNIQYF TGTGCCACCAGCAGAGATAGTAAGGGCAGGGGATCCAAAAACATTCAGTACTTC
- TRBJ2-3 TRBV5-5 CASSFRGSSTDTQYF TGTGCCAGCAGCTTCCGCGGCAGTAGCACAGATACGCAGTATTTT
- TRBJ2-4 TRBV13 CASSLEFTGYKNIQYF TGTGCCAGCAGCTTAGAATTCACAGGATACAAAAACATTCAGTACTTC
TRBD1 TRBJ1-1 TRBV10-3 CAITRTGERIAEAFF TGTGCCATCACGAGGACAGGGGAGAGGATCGCTGAAGCTTTCTTT
- TRBJ2-3 TRBV28 CASSLAGLSTDTQYF TGTGCCAGCAGTTTAGCGGGGTTAAGCACAGATACGCAGTATTTT
- TRBJ1-1 TRBV29-1 CSVEDWRTGSFTEAFF TGCAGCGTTGAAGATTGGCGAACAGGGAGTTTCACTGAAGCTTTCTTT
- TRBJ2-3 TRBV7-3 CASSPRGSADTQYF TGTGCCAGCAGCCCAAGGGGGTCCGCAGATACGCAGTATTTT
TRBD1 TRBJ2-3 TRBV5-6 CASSLMDRRNTDTQYF TGTGCCAGCAGCTTGATGGACAGGCGCAACACAGATACGCAGTATTTT
TRBD1 TRBJ1-2 TRBV30 CAWRNYRGNYGYTF TGTGCCTGGAGGAATTACAGGGGGAACTATGGCTACACCTTC
- TRBJ2-5 TRBV18 CASSSDLRETQYF TGTGCCAGCTCAAGTGACTTACGGGAGACCCAGTACTTC
- TRBJ2-1 TRBV20-1 CSASPSKQFF TGCAGTGCTAGTCCGTCTAAGCAGTTCTTC
TRBD1 TRBJ2-5 TRBV5-1 CASSSPDRGETQYF TGCGCCAGCAGCTCCCCGGACAGGGGAGAGACCCAGTACTTC
TRBD1 TRBJ2-7 TRBV5-1 CASSITLGGTGAYEQYF TGCGCCAGCAGCATCACACTTGGGGGGACAGGGGCGTACGAGCAGTACTTC